This TCR beta chain is from a study of blood T cell repertoires in COVID-19. Study context: PBMCs, B-cell-depleted T cells, or T cells were the source of the cDNA or gDNA that made up the material.

TCRdb keeps only in-frame clones here, not all; method: immunoSEQ multiplex PCR. The table has about 230,000 clones, around 89% seen once. This CDR3 region has 15 residues. Trimming left V 2 bases short and J 0 bases short, with 8 bases between. The germline gives CDR1 SGHRS, CDR2 YFSETQ. The specimen was PBMCs or T cells enriched from blood (not recorded which). The V and J genes are TRBV5-1 and TRBJ1-4, with D unclear. This receptor was identified in a woman aged 40 to 50 with acute COVID-19. Here the CDR3 DNA reads TGCGCCAGCAGCTTTACTGCCGCAACTAATGAAAAACTGTTTTTT. It codes for CASSFTAATNEKLFF.